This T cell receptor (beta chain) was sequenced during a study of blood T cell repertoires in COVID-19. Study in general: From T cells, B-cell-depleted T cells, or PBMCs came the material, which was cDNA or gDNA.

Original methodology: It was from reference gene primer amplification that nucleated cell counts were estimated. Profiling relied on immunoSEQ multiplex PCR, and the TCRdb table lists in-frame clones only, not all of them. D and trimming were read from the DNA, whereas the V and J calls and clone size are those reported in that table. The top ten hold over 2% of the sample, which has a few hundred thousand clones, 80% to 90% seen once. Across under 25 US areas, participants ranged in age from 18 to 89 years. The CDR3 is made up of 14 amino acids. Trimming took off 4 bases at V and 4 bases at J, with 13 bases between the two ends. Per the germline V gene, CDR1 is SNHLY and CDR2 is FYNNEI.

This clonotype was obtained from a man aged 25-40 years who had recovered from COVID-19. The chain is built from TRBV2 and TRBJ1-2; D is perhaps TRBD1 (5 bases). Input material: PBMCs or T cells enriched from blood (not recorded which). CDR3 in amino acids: CASSGDAGGYGYTF. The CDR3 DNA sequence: TGTGCCAGCAGTGGGGACGCCGGGGGCTATGGCTACACCTTC.